The present TCR beta chain was sequenced within a study of OX40 agonist ivuxolimab in advanced cancers. Regarding the study in general: The costimulatory receptor OX40 (CD134) was targeted by ivuxolimab, a fully human IgG2 agonistic monoclonal antibody. Intravenous ivuxolimab was administered to patients every 2 weeks at six dose levels: 0.01, 0.1, 0.3, 1.5, 3 and 10 mg/kg. Among the 50 to 55 dose-escalation patients, some 20 had hepatocellular carcinoma, some 15 melanoma, 9 renal cell carcinoma and 9 head and neck cancer. A male proportion of nearly 85% and a mean age of about 60 years, ranging from roughly 23 to 80, were recorded for the dose-escalation cohort. Prior anti-PD-1, anti-PD-L1 or anti-CTLA-4 therapy was permitted, and about two fifths of dose-escalation patients had received checkpoint inhibitors. Partial responses were achieved by three dose-escalation patients, of whom one had hepatocellular carcinoma and two had cutaneous melanoma. Peripheral TCRbeta sequencing was intended to test whether TCR sequence diversity was altered and clonal T-cell expansion was caused by ivuxolimab. The paper covers the monotherapy dose-escalation part of the phase I ivuxolimab trial, which included N of about 50 patients. The full study reports these points: Low levels of normalized T-cell clonal expansion were also seen in some nonresponding patients. Antigen specificity was not determined for the clonally expanded peripheral T cells. In the 0.1-3.0 mg/kg groups, partial responders were among the patients with the lowest normalized peripheral clonal expansion, particularly in CD8+ T cells. After ivuxolimab, expanded clones were on average more numerous among CD8+ T cells than among CD4+ T cells. At doses of 0.1 to 3.0 mg/kg, clonal expansion of both CD4+ and CD8+ T cells in blood was seen between baseline and week 6.

Concerning this clone itself: This clone's antigen is unknown. No base quality information exists; no much larger clone differs at one position.

The trial excluded patients who had a history of autoimmune disease or were on systemic immunosuppression. Peripheral blood for TCR sequencing was drawn from every dose cohort at baseline, at cycle 4 day 1 and at cycle 7 day 1. Samples came from an open-label, multicenter, first-in-human phase I dose-escalation trial of ivuxolimab. Adults with locally advanced or metastatic melanoma, renal cell, hepatocellular, or head and neck squamous cell carcinoma were enrolled in the trial. Before TCR sequencing, CD4+ T cells and CD8+ T cells were sorted from peripheral blood as separate populations. To sequence the TCRbeta CDR3 region, genomic DNA was isolated from the sorted cells. TCRbeta CDR3 regions were sequenced using the immunoSEQ Assay. The source is immuneACCESS, and TCRdb retained only in-frame sequences with V and J called. Part of the clones is not carried over; for the studies checked, unresolved V genes explain less than half of this, and the remainder is unexplained. This sample has about 61,000 clones in its table, and over 80% of those were observed once. The top ten hold 1.9% of the sample.

Trimming takes 3 bases off V and 0 bases off J; junction bases not matched to a gene: 12. Looking up the germline V gene yields CDR1 MDHEN and CDR2 SYDVKM. Its CDR3 holds 18 amino acids, cysteine through phenylalanine. The DNA shown is the 54-base CDR3, in frame from base 1. The chain joins TRBV28 to TRBJ2-3; 7 central bases correspond to TRBD2. The material sequenced was CD4+ or CD8+ T cells sorted from blood, taken in a trial of the OX40 agonist ivuxolimab. The receptor's source is an adult with an advanced solid tumor such as melanoma, head and neck, liver or kidney cancer. The CDR3 protein is CASSFPRLAGLSTDTQYF. The base sequence is TGTGCCAGCAGTTTCCCCCGCTTAGCGGGCCTAAGCACAGATACGCAGTATTTT. Full variable domain (CDR3 extended with the reference TRBV28 and TRBJ2-3 proteins): DVKVTQSSRYLVKRTGEKVFLECVQDMDHENMFWYRQDPGLGLRLIYFSYDVKMKEKGDIPEGYSVSREKKERFSLILESASTNQTSMYLCASSFPRLAGLSTDTQYFGPGTRLTVL.